The clone carrying this TCR beta chain has more than one count but fewer than ten. Its antigen is as yet unknown. This specimen belongs to a study of vaccination and CD4 T cells after COVID-19. Indicated treatment: 10-day PBMC culture with coronavirus spike peptide pools or control peptides (ViraFEST assay). Sequence data for DNA of cultured CD4+ T cells were generated by the Oncomine TCR Beta short-read assay. TCRdb re-analysed the PCR reads in MiXCR, keeping a single row per CDR3 protein. The sample shows roughly 7,600 distinct CDR3 sequences, 21% of them seen only once. This clonotype was obtained from a human donor who had recovered from COVID-19. The sequencing here drew on CD4+ T cells from blood, cultured in vitro, taken after SARS-CoV-2 vaccination.

CDR3 sequence: CASSSYTYEQYF. The DNA for the CDR3 is TGTGCCAGCAGTAGCTATACCTACGAGCAGTACTTC. V usage is TRBV25-1 and J usage is TRBJ2-7; D is undetermined. This CDR3 has 12 residues. CDR1 MGHDK and CDR2 SYGVNS come from the germline V gene. Trimming removed 5 bases at V and 2 bases at J, with 7 bases between.